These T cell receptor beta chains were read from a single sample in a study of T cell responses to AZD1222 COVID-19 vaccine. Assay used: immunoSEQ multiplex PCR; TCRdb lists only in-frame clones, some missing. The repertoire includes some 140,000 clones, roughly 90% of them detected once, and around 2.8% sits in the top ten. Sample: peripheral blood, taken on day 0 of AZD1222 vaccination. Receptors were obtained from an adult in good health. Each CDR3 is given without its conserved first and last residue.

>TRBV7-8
ASSDPGLYNEQF
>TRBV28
ASSSPTGGFYEQY
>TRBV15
ATSRVAGYSNQPQH
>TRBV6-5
ASRRTSGATQY
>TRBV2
ASSEDSGNTIY
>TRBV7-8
ASSFRAGLNNEQF
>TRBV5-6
ASTRRLTGGGGNTIY
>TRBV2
ASGGVSYNSPLH
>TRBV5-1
ASSFTTSGGNEQF
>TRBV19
ASSMEGDGYSPLH
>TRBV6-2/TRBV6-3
ASSPTGGYGSPLH
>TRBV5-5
ASSLVPNLGYEQY
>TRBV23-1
ASSHPGTGGVMNTEAF
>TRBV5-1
ASSLDGWELF
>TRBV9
ASSVGANNEQF
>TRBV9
ASSVGAYEETQY
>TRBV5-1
ASSLQPGTNYGYT
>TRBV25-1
ASSGLAEPPRVTDTQY
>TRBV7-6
ASSLEGNTEAF
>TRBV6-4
ASSEVAQY
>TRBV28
ASSSSRGRAYNEQF
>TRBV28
ASTPRRGGYNEQF
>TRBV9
ASSPSGGQGDTQY
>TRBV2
ASTWKETQY
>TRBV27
ASSSTLGGARNEQY
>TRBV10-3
AISGSDSGNTIY
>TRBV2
ASSDVVQVRHMFIEQF
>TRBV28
ASSGTVPWTQY
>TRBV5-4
ASSLGLGQPQH
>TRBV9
ASSTEGGLREPQH
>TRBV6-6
ASRKPGLASDEQF
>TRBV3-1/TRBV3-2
ASSRATGMNTEAF
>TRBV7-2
ASTDGQAAYEQY
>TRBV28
ASRPGTAHQPQH
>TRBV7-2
ASSSLAGGPEDTQY
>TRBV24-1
ATSDPKGQISTGELF
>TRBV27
ASSSGAGTEQY
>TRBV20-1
SASVPTLETQY
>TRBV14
ASSLGTPAHGYT
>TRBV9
ASSATGRSGANVLT
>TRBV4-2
ASSQEVGGAEKLF
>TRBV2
ASGPGTALDTQY
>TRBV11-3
ASRLGNTYEQY
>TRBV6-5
ASSYLAASSYNEQF
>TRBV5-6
ASSPQGRVTEAF
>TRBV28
ASSRVRVTDTQY
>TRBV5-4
ASSGQDTQY
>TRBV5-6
ASSWRDGDTDTQY
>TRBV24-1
ATSAWQGGQETQY
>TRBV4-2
ASSQVPGGRYEQY
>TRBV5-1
ASSLGSGDTQY
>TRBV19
ASIGREGRANNQPQH
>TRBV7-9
ASSFYKGPGKLF
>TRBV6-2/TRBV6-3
ASSYSRKSLRAENIQY
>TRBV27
ASSPRTPSSYNSPLH
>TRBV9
ASSASQGGLQETQY